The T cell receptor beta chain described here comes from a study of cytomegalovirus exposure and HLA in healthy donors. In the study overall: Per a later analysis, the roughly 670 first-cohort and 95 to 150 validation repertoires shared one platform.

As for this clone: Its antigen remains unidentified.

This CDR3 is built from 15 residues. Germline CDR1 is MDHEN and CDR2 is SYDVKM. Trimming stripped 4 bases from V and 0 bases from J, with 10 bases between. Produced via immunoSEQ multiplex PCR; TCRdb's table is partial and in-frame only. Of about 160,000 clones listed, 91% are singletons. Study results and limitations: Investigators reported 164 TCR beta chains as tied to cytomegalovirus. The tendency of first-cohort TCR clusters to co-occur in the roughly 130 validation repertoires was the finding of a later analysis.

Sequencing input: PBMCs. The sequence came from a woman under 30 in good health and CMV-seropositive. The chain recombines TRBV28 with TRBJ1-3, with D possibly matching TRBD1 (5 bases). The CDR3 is CASSYTGFSGNTIYF. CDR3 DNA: TGTGCCAGCAGTTATACAGGATTCTCTGGAAACACCATATATTTT.